This T cell receptor beta chain is drawn from a study of CD8+ T cells in alopecia areata. As for the study in general: At a dose of 5 to 10 mg twice daily, oral tofacitinib was given to treated patients.

cDNA prepared by RNA extraction and subsequent reverse transcription served as the template for sequencing. Generated by immunoSEQ multiplex PCR, the TCRdb table keeps only in-frame clones and is missing some. This table holds 150,000 to 200,000 clones, 58% found once. Points from the study as a whole: When scalp samples are sequenced, resident alphabeta T cells of normal skin are also captured. In scalp, tofacitinib significantly decreased clonality and expanded CD8+ clones among the top 100.

Concerning this clone itself: Its antigen is currently unknown.

Specified treatment: oral pan-JAK inhibitor, 5-10 mg twice daily. Investigators sorted PBMCs to obtain both CD4+ and CD8+ T cells. This CDR3 has 14 amino acids. The V and J ends lost 7 bases and 4 bases respectively, with 16 bases between them. Per germline, CDR1 SEHNR and CDR2 FQNEAQ (reference sequence). Source: CD4+ T cells sorted from blood, taken at approximately week 55, from a patient treated with tofacitinib. This TCR came from a human donor with alopecia areata. This chain joins TRBV7-9 and TRBJ2-5; D is possibly TRBD2 (5 bases). In DNA form, the CDR3 reads TGTGCCAGCAATAAGCGTGAGCGGTTAGAGACCCAGTACTTC. Translating gives CASNKRERLETQYF.